Below, 21 T cell receptor beta chains from the same sample are listed, as sequenced in a study of T-cell reconstitution after alpha-beta-depleted transplantation in children. Unique molecular identifiers were used in preparing the TCRbeta library. TCRdb ran MiXCR on the PCR reads and lists one entry per CDR3 protein. This sample yields a few hundred thousand distinct CDR3 sequences, of which over 9% are seen a single time; 2% to 2.5% belongs to the top ten. The sample was PBMCs from the stem cell graft donor, taken from the stem cell graft. The receptors shown here come from a human donor who donated a stem cell graft to a child with acute lymphoblastic leukemia.

This clonotype was observed a handful of times. J is TRBJ2-7 and V is TRBV27; D remains ambiguous. CDR3 length: 13 amino acids. The germline V gene encodes CDR1 MNHEY and CDR2 SMNVEV (reference sequence). The germline V and J ends were trimmed by 2 bases and 3 bases, with 8 bases remaining between them. CDR3 in amino acids: CASSLDGYYEQYF. CDR3 in DNA: TGTGCCAGCAGTTTAGACGGGTACTACGAGCAGTACTTC.

The chain uses TRBV4-2 and TRBJ2-7, with D tentatively TRBD1 (6 bases). Trimming took off 0 bases at V and 6 bases at J, with 12 bases between the two ends. This CDR3 comprises 14 residues. The germline gives CDR1 LGHNA, CDR2 YNFKEQ. The CDR3 nucleotides read TGTGCCAGCAGCCAAGATGGACAGCCATCCGAGCAGTACTTC. This codes for CASSQDGQPSEQYF.

The chain links TRBV7-9 to TRBJ1-2; 7 bases map to TRBD1. V dropped 1 base and J dropped 0; count of bases not matched to a gene: 8. In germline, CDR1 is SEHNR, CDR2 FQNEAQ (reference sequence). CDR3 length: 17 residues. The CDR3 DNA follows: TGTGCCAGCAGCTTAGTTCAGGGACAGCCTCCTAACTATGGCTACACCTTC. Amino acid sequence: CASSLVQGQPPNYGYTF.

The DNA for the CDR3 is TGTGCCAGCGGGAGGTTTTCATTCACAGATACGCAGTATTTT. Translated, it gives CASGRFSFTDTQYF. V and J are TRBV12-3 or TRBV12-4 and TRBJ2-3, with D possibly TRBD2 on 6 matching bases. This CDR3 spans 14 amino acids. The V end lost 8 bases, the J end lost 2 bases, and 14 bases lay between the germline ends.

The rearrangement links TRBV7-2 to TRBJ2-2; D ambiguous. CDR1 is SGHTA, CDR2 FQGNSA, per germline. V was shortened by 1 base and J by 5 bases, with 14 bases between the two germline ends. CDR3 length equals 16 residues. The CDR3 sequence: CASSLVGRIGTGELFF. The CDR3 DNA follows: TGTGCCAGCAGCTTAGTGGGCAGGATCGGGACCGGGGAGCTGTTTTTT.

This clonotype was observed many times. This chain links TRBV28 with TRBJ1-1; 12 bases agree with TRBD1. The CDR3 has 16 amino acids. V lost 5 bases to trimming and J lost 2 bases; unmatched junction nucleotides: 6. CDR1 and CDR2 from the germline V gene are MDHEN and SYDVKM. CDR3 residues: CASSLPGQGANTEAFF. The CDR3 nucleotides are TGTGCCAGCAGTCTACCGGGACAGGGGGCTAACACTGAAGCTTTCTTT.

This clonotype was observed a handful of times. The V call is TRBV20-1, the J call TRBJ1-1; no reliable D call. The CDR3 loop spans 13 amino acids. V dropped 5 bases and J dropped 7 bases, with 17 bases sitting between them. CDR1 and CDR2 from the germline V gene are DFQATT and SNEGSKA (reference sequence). CDR3 sequence reads: CSAWIVVGDEAFF. The CDR3 DNA reads TGCAGTGCTTGGATTGTGGTCGGGGATGAAGCTTTCTTT.

The sample holds a few counts of this clonotype. The V gene is TRBV10-2, the J gene TRBJ2-4; 9 bases align to TRBD2. Germline trimming cut 8 bases from V and 7 bases from J; bases unmatched to any gene: 12. This CDR3 has 15 residues. Looked up from germline, CDR1 is WSHSY and CDR2 is SAAADI. Written as DNA, the CDR3 is TGCGCCAGCGAGGCTAGCGGGACCCTCGGTAACATTCAGTACTTC. It translates to CASEASGTLGNIQYF.

The chain has TRBV7-2 and TRBJ2-2; D is ambiguous. Trimming left V 5 bases short and J 4 bases short, with 17 bases between. The CDR3 spans 16 residues. Germline V gene data show CDR1 as SGHTA and CDR2 as FQGNSA. Here the CDR3 DNA reads TGTGCCAGCAGCCCTGGACCCCGGTGGGCCACCGGGGAGCTGTTTTTT. It is translated as CASSPGPRWATGELFF.

In DNA, the CDR3 is TGTGCCATCAGCGTTACTAGCGGGCCCCCCGGCGAGCAGTACTTC. It is translated as CAISVTSGPPGEQYF. V is TRBV10-3 and J is TRBJ2-7, with TRBD2 matching over 9 bases. The CDR3 loop spans 15 amino acids. Germline values: CDR1 ENHRY, CDR2 SYGVKD. Unmatched junction bases numbered 12, after V lost 6 bases and J lost 6 bases.

This clonotype was counted only a few times. The genes are TRBV7-8 and TRBJ2-5, with a tentative D call TRBD1 (5 bases). Trimming removed 5 bases from V and 5 bases from J, with 30 bases in between. Germline V CDR1 and CDR2: SGHVS, FQNEAQ. This CDR3 comprises 19 residues. The DNA for the CDR3 is TGTGCCAGCAGCCCAGGGCGTGTGAGTTATGGTCTCATGAGGGAGACCCAGTACTTC. This gives the protein CASSPGRVSYGLMRETQYF.

V is TRBV9 and J is TRBJ1-6; the D gene is possibly TRBD1 (5 bases). CDR3 length: 16 residues. Germline values: CDR1 SGDLS, CDR2 YYNGEE. V gave up 2 bases and J gave up 0 bases, with 9 bases separating them. The CDR3 protein is CASSVGDHSYNSPLHF. The CDR3 DNA sequence: TGTGCCAGCAGCGTTGGGGACCACTCCTATAATTCACCCCTCCACTTT.

This clonotype was recorded a few times. The V and J genes are TRBV12-3 or TRBV12-4 and TRBJ1-1; 8 nucleotides line up with TRBD1. J lost 4 bases, V lost 3 bases, and 4 bases had no gene match. The CDR3 loop spans 14 amino acids. The CDR3 DNA sequence: TGTGCCAGCAGTTTTCACAGGGGGAGCACTGAAGCTTTCTTT. Protein: CASSFHRGSTEAFF.

For this clonotype: A read error may produce the germline difference seen at one junction end. The chain has TRBV5-6 and TRBJ1-1; D is unclear. The CDR3 length is 15 residues. Germline lookup yields CDR1 SGHDT and CDR2 YYEEEE. The DNA of the CDR3 is TGTGCCATCAGCTTGGCTGGAGGGCTGGTCACTGAAGCTTTCTTT. Translation gives CAISLAGGLVTEAFF.

Only a few counts were recorded for this clonotype. The chain has TRBV7-9 and TRBJ2-5; possibly TRBD2 for D (6 bases). The CDR3 sequence is 14 residues long. Deletions cut 4 bases from V and 4 bases from J, with 13 bases between. CDR1 and CDR2 (germline): SEHNR, FQNEAQ (reference sequence). The CDR3 DNA reads as TGTGCCAGCAGCTCCAATGGAGGGATAGAGACCCAGTACTTC. Translating it yields CASSSNGGIETQYF.

This clonotype came up a few times. V and J are TRBV12-3 or TRBV12-4 and TRBJ2-3; D perhaps matches TRBD2 (5 bases). The CDR3 is made up of 15 amino acids. V was trimmed by 6 bases and J by 2 bases, leaving 15 bases between them. The CDR3 nucleotides are TGTGCCAGCAGCGGGATTGGTAGCGACACAGATACGCAGTATTTT. This codes for CASSGIGSDTDTQYF.

This clonotype appeared a few times. The genes are TRBV5-1 and TRBJ2-7, with a tentative D call TRBD1 (5 bases). Germline assignment: CDR1 SGHRS and CDR2 YFSETQ. The ends were cut back, 1 base at V and 2 bases at J, with 10 bases in the middle. This CDR3 is 14 amino acids long. The CDR3 nucleotides are TGCGCCAGCAGCTTGCTAGGGGAAACCTACGAGCAGTACTTC. Encoded protein: CASSLLGETYEQYF.

This clonotype was counted a few times. The rearrangement links TRBV28 to TRBJ1-1; D uncertain. Trimming cost V 7 bases and J 4 bases, with 19 bases left between them. From germline, CDR1 is MDHEN and CDR2 SYDVKM. The CDR3 length is 15 residues. Here the CDR3 DNA reads TGTGCCAGCATTTTCTTCCTCAACGGGCTCACTGAAGCTTTCTTT. Protein sequence: CASIFFLNGLTEAFF.

In this sample, this clonotype turned up a few times. At one boundary the junction diverges from the germline segment, which might be a read error. CDR3 region: CASSLGQDNSPLHF. The CDR3 DNA follows: TGTGCTAGCAGCCTGGGACAGGATAATTCACCCCTCCACTTT. The chain has TRBV7-7 and TRBJ1-6; TRBD1 matches at 8 bases. The CDR3 covers 14 residues. Germline V lookup: CDR1 SSHAT, CDR2 FNYEAQ (reference sequence). Full variable domain (missing parts from reference TRBV7-7 and TRBJ1-6): GAGVSQSPRYKVTKRGQDVTLRCDPISSHATLYWYQQALGQGPEFLTYFNYEAQPDKSGLPSDRFSAERPEGSISTLTIQRTEQRDSAMYRCASSLGQDNSPLHFGNGTRLTVT.

This clonotype was recorded many times. The V call is TRBV27, the J call TRBJ1-5, with D tentatively TRBD1 (6 bases). The germline V and J ends were trimmed by 1 base and 2 bases, with 6 bases remaining between them. CDR3 length: 14 residues. Germline V gene lookup returns CDR1 MNHEY and CDR2 SMNVEV (reference sequence). In nucleotides, the CDR3 is TGTGCCAGCAGTTTATGGGGGCGCAATCAGCCCCAGCATTTT. Translation gives CASSLWGRNQPQHF.

The V gene is TRBV7-9, the J gene TRBJ2-1; 7 bases align to TRBD1. Trimming at V came to 1 base and at J to 6 bases, leaving 6 bases not matched to a gene. CDR1 and CDR2 from the germline V gene are SEHNR and FQNEAQ (reference sequence). The CDR3 consists of 15 residues. The CDR3 region is CASSLEETGSNEQFF. The CDR3 nucleotides read TGTGCCAGCAGCTTAGAGGAGACAGGGAGCAATGAGCAGTTCTTC.